These 11 T cell receptor beta chains originate from one sample sequenced in a study of cytomegalovirus exposure and HLA in healthy donors. In the PCR, 60 Vbeta and 13 Jbeta primers were used. The protocol was immunoSEQ multiplex PCR, while the TCRdb copy is restricted to in-frame clones and leaves out a portion. The table shows approximately 110,000 clones, with around 76% occurring only once. The sequencing sample was made of PBMCs. The receptors were sampled from a man between 35 and 55 years old in good health and CMV-seropositive.

The chain has TRBV5-1 and TRBJ2-4; TRBD2 aligns across 7 bases. V lost 4 bases and J lost 8; bases outside the gene matches: 12. Germline V gene sequence: CDR1 SGHRS, CDR2 YFSETQ. This CDR3 is built from 15 residues. This CDR3 reads CASSPGGGEAYIQYF. The CDR3 region has the DNA TGCGCCAGCAGCCCTGGTGGGGGGGAGGCTTACATTCAGTACTTC.

This chain connects TRBV5-4 to TRBJ1-2; no reliable D call. V lost 1 base and J 8 bases, leaving 15 bases between the germline ends. CDR1 and CDR2 from the germline V gene are SGHNT and YYREEE (reference sequence). This CDR3 is built from 14 residues. In DNA form, the CDR3 reads TGTGCCAGCAGCTTGCCTTTCCGCGGGGAGGGCTACACCTTC. This translates into CASSLPFRGEGYTF.

This rearrangement joins TRBV15 to TRBJ1-1, with D hard to call. V shed 0 bases and J shed 0 bases, with 26 bases lying between them. Germline V gives CDR1 LNHNV, CDR2 YYDKDF (reference sequence). The CDR3 is made up of 21 amino acids. The CDR3 loop is CATSRDGWAPNLTLMNTEAFF. Written as DNA, the CDR3 is TGTGCCACCAGCAGAGATGGGTGGGCCCCCAATCTCACCCTCATGAACACTGAAGCTTTCTTT.

This clone was seen only once. The chain recombines TRBV21-1 with TRBJ2-1; TRBD2 reflects the table's D call only, with no check against the DNA. TRBV21-1 is shown as a pseudogene. The CDR3 sequence is 13 residues long. In nucleotides, the CDR3 is TGTGCCGCCCGGGGGGCCATCTACAATGAGCAGTTCTTC. It codes for CAARGAIYNEQFF.

The gene calls are TRBV7-2 and TRBJ2-2, with D possibly matching TRBD1 (5 bases). V dropped 5 bases and J dropped 0 bases, with 16 bases sitting between them. The V gene's germline CDR1 is SGHTA and CDR2 FQGNSA. CDR3 length: 17 amino acids. The CDR3 sequence: CASSPYTGSANTGELFF. DNA for the CDR3: TGTGCCAGCAGCCCCTATACAGGTTCAGCGAACACCGGGGAGCTGTTTTTT.

The chain employs TRBV30 and TRBJ1-4, with D tentatively TRBD1 (6 bases). Germline values: CDR1 GTSNPN, CDR2 SVGIG (reference sequence). V lost 4 bases, J lost 6 bases, and 15 bases lay in between. This CDR3 contains 14 residues. The CDR3 DNA reads as TGTGCCTGGACCGAGCAGGGGTCGGATGAAAAACTGTTTTTT. Encoded protein: CAWTEQGSDEKLFF. The whole variable domain, remainder taken from reference TRBV30 and TRBJ1-4, is SQTIHQWPATLVQPVGSPLSLECTVEGTSNPNLYWYRQAAGRGLQLLFYSVGIGQISSEVPQNLSASRPQDRQFILSSKKLLLSDSGFYLCAWTEQGSDEKLFFGSGTQLSVL.

The V call is TRBV4-1, the J call TRBJ2-2, with 10 bases that match TRBD2. This CDR3 spans 14 amino acids. The germline V gene encodes CDR1 MGHRA and CDR2 YSYEKL. Trimming took 4 bases from V and 5 from J; bases not matched to a gene: 1. The CDR3: CASSRTSGTGELFF. The DNA for the CDR3 is TGCGCCAGCAGCCGGACTAGCGGAACCGGGGAGCTGTTTTTT.

This sequence joins TRBV7-8 and TRBJ1-1, with 7 bases lining up with TRBD1. Germline lookup yields CDR1 SGHVS and CDR2 FQNEAQ. V lost 1 base, J lost 8 bases, and 4 bases stayed unmatched. The CDR3 contains 13 residues. This CDR3 reads CASSLEQGREAFF. The CDR3 DNA is TGTGCCAGCAGCTTAGAACAGGGGAGAGAAGCTTTCTTT.

The chain joins TRBV7-9 to TRBJ2-3, with 7 bases identical to TRBD1. Germline assignment: CDR1 SEHNR and CDR2 FQNEAQ (reference sequence). The junction had 6 bases not matched to a gene; V was cut back by 4 bases and J by 2 bases. There are 15 residues in the CDR3. DNA of the CDR3: TGTGCCAGCAGCTCAGGGACAGTGATCACAGATACGCAGTATTTT. Translation: CASSSGTVITDTQYF.

This clone was detected only a few times. The gene calls are TRBV18 and TRBJ1-1, with a possible D match to TRBD1 (5 bases). The CDR3 length is 12 residues. The germline V and J ends were trimmed by 2 bases and 10 bases, with 11 bases remaining between them. Germline CDR1 is KGHSH and CDR2 is LQKENI. The CDR3 sequence is CASSPASQGAFF. In DNA, the CDR3 is TGTGCCAGCTCACCAGCGAGTCAGGGAGCTTTCTTT. Looking up the rest from reference TRBV18 and TRBJ1-1 gives the full variable domain: NAGVMQNPRHLVRRRGQEARLRCSPMKGHSHVYWYRQLPEEGLKFMVYLQKENIIDESGMPKERFSAEFPKEGPSILRIQQVVRGDSAAYFCASSPASQGAFFGQGTRLTVV.

J is TRBJ2-7 and V is TRBV7-2; D is undetermined. The CDR3 extends over 12 amino acids. Germline CDR1 reads SGHTA; CDR2 reads FQGNSA. Trimming removed 4 bases at V and 3 bases at J, with 7 bases between. Written as DNA, the CDR3 is TGTGCCAGCAGCTCCTATAACTACGAGCAGTACTTC. Amino acids: CASSSYNYEQYF. Looking up the rest from reference TRBV7-2 and TRBJ2-7 gives the full variable domain: GAGVSQSPSNKVTEKGKDVELRCDPISGHTALYWYRQSLGQGLEFLIYFQGNSAPDKSGLPSDRFSAERTGGSVSTLTIQRTQQEDSAVYLCASSSYNYEQYFGPGTRLTVT.